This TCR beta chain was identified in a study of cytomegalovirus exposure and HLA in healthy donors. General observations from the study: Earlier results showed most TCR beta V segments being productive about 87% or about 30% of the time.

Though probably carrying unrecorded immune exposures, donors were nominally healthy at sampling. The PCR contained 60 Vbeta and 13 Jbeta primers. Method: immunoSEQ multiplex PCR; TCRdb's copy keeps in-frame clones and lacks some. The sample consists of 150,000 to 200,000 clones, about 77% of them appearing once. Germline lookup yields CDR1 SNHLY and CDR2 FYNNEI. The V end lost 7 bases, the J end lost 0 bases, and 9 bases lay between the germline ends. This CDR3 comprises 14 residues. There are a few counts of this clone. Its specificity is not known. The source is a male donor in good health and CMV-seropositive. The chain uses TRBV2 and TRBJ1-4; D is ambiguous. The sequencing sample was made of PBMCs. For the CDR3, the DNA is TGTGCCAGCACTTACACCGCAACTAATGAAAAACTGTTTTTT. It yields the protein CASTYTATNEKLFF.